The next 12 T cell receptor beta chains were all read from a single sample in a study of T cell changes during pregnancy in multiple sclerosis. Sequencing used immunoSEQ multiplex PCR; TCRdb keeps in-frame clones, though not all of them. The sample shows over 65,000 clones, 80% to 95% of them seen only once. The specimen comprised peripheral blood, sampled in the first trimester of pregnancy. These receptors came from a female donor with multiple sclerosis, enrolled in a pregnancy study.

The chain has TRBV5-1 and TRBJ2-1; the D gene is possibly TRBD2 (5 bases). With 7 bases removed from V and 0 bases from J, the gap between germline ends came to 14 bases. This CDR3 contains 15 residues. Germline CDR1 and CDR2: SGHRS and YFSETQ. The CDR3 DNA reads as TGCGCCAGCCTGGTGGAGGCAGGCTCCTACAATGAGCAGTTCTTC. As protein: CASLVEAGSYNEQFF. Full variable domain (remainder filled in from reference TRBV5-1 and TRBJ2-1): KAGVTQTPRYLIKTRGQQVTLSCSPISGHRSVSWYQQTPGQGLQFLFEYFSETQRNKGNFPGRFSGRQFSNSRSEMNVSTLELGDSALYLCASLVEAGSYNEQFFGPGTRLTVL.

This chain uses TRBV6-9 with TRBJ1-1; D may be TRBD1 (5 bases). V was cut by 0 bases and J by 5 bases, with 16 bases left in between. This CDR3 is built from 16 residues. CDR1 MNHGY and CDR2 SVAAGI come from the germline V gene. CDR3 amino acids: CASSYSICREGTEAFF. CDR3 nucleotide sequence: TGTGCCAGCAGTTATTCGATTTGCAGGGAGGGGACTGAAGCTTTCTTT.

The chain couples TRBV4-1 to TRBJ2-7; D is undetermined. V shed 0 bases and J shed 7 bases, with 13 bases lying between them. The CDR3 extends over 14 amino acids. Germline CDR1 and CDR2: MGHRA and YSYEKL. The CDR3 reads CASSQDLLVREQYF. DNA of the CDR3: TGCGCCAGCAGCCAAGATTTGTTGGTTCGGGAGCAGTACTTC.

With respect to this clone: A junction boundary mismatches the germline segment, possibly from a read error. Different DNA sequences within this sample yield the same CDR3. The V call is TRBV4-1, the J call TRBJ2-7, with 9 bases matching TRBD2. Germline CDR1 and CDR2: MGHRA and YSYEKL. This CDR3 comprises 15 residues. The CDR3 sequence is CASRPLAGGPHEQYF. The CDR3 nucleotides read TGTGCCAGCAGGCCGCTGGCGGGAGGGCCCCACGAGCAGTACTTC.

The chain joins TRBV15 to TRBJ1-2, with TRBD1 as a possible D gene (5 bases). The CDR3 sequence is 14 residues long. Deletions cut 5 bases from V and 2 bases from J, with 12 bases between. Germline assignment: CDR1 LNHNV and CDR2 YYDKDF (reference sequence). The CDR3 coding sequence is TGTGCCACCAGCGAGCGGGGGGTCAACTATGGCTACACCTTC. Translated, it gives CATSERGVNYGYTF.

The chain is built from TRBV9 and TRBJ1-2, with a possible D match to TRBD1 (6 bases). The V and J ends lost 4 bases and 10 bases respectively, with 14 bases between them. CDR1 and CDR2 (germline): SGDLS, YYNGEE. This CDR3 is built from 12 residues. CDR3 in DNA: TGTGCCAGCAGCCCAGAGGGGGATGACTACACCTTC. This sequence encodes CASSPEGDDYTF.

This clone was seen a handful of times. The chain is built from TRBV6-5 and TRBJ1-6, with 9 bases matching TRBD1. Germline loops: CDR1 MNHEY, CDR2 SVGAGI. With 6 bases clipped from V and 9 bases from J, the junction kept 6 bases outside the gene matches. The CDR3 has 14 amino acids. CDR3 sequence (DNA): TGTGCCAGCAGAGGACAGGGGTCGAGTTCACCCCTCCACTTT. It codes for CASRGQGSSSPLHF.

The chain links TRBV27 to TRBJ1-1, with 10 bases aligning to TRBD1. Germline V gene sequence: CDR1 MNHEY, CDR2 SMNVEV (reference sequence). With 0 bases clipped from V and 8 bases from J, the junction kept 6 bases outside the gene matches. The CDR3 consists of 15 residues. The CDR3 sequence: CASSLSRRQGAEAFF. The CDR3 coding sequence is TGTGCCAGCAGTTTATCGAGGAGACAGGGGGCCGAAGCTTTCTTT.

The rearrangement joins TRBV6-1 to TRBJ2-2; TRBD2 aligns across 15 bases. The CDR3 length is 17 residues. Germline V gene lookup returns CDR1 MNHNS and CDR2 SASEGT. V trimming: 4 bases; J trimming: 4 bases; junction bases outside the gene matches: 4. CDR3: CASSVGTSGGRTGELFF. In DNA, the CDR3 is TGTGCCAGCAGTGTAGGGACTAGCGGGGGGCGCACCGGGGAGCTGTTTTTT.

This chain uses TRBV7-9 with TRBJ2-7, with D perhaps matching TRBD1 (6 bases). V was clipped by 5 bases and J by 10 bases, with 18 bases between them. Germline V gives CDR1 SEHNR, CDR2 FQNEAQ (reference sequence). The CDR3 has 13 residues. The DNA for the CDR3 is TGTGCCAGCAGCCCCACCCATGACAGGACTCAGTACTTC. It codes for CASSPTHDRTQYF.

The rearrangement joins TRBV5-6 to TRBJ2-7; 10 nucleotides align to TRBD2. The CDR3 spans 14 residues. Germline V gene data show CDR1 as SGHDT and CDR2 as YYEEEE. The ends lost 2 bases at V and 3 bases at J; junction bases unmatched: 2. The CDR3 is CASSFTSGIYEQYF. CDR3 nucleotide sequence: TGTGCCAGCAGCTTCACTAGCGGGATCTACGAGCAGTACTTC.

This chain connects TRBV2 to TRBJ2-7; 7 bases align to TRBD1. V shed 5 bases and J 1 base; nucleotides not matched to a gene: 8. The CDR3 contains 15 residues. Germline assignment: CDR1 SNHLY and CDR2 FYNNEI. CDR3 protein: CASSSTGAPSYEQYF. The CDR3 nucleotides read TGTGCCAGCAGTTCCACAGGGGCCCCTTCCTACGAGCAGTACTTC.